This T cell receptor beta chain stems from a study of cytomegalovirus exposure and HLA in healthy donors. The overall study: Samples from HLA-typed donors yielded about 85 million unique TCRs in an early data release. Study-wide results and limits: The productive fraction for most TCR beta V segments was about 87% or about 30% in an earlier analysis. Later analysis revealed greater clonal expansion in HLA-associated TCR beta chains than in equally common others.

Concerning this clone itself: Its antigen is currently unknown.

This CDR3 has 12 amino acids. The germline V gene encodes CDR1 KGHSH and CDR2 LQKENI. Trimming took off 4 bases at V and 3 bases at J, with 7 bases between the two ends. 13 Jbeta primers and 60 Vbeta primers were used for the PCR. Only in-frame clones appear in the TCRdb table, and some are missing; sequencing was by immunoSEQ multiplex PCR. Of approximately 160,000 clones in the sample, about 75% were seen once. This sequence originates from a male donor in good health and CMV-seropositive. The material sequenced was PBMCs. The chain links TRBV18 to TRBJ2-7; D not certain. The DNA of the CDR3 is TGTGCCAGCTCACTCGAGAGCTACGAGCAGTACTTC. Translated: CASSLESYEQYF.